The rows below give T cell receptor beta chains drawn from one sample of a study of cytomegalovirus exposure and HLA in healthy donors. The method was immunoSEQ multiplex PCR; TCRdb's version includes in-frame clones alone and lacks a portion of them. The sample records 200,000 to 300,000 clones, more than 75% being singletons. Source material: PBMCs. Every receptor here comes from a man aged 18 to 29 in good health and CMV-seronegative. Both conserved end residues are part of each CDR3. D genes are given only for firm matches. Size values are once, few and many counts, or a class for expanded clones, and some rows have none.

J gene | clone size | D gene | V gene | CDR3 protein | CDR3 DNA
TRBJ2-7 | - | - | TRBV6-5 | CASSYGGTAYEQYF | TGTGCCAGCAGTTACGGGGGGACCGCCTACGAGCAGTACTTC
TRBJ2-7 | - | TRBD2 | TRBV7-9 | CASDHSGDGSYEQYF | TGTGCCAGCGACCATAGCGGGGACGGCTCCTACGAGCAGTACTTC
TRBJ1-2 | few | TRBD1 | TRBV4-3 | CASAGGQAGDYTF | TGCGCCAGCGCCGGTGGACAGGCTGGTGACTACACCTTC
TRBJ2-2 | few | - | TRBV11-2 | CASSSIGTQRVGELFF | TGTGCCAGCAGCTCTATCGGGACTCAGCGAGTCGGGGAGCTGTTTTTT
TRBJ2-5 | - | TRBD2 | TRBV7-7 | CASSLRLAGNQETQYF | TGTGCCAGCAGCTTACGACTAGCGGGAAATCAAGAGACCCAGTACTTC
TRBJ2-2 | - | - | TRBV9 | CASSARQNTGELFF | TGTGCCAGCAGCGCCCGACAGAACACCGGGGAGCTGTTTTTT
TRBJ2-5 | - | - | TRBV9 | CASSRMAVQETQYF | TGTGCCAGCAGCCGTATGGCTGTCCAAGAGACCCAGTACTTC
TRBJ2-1 | - | TRBD1 | TRBV10-1 | CASSEGQGIYNEQFF | TGCGCCAGCAGTGAGGGACAGGGAATCTACAATGAGCAGTTCTTC
TRBJ2-2 | - | TRBD2 | TRBV2 | CASSVTSGATGELFF | TGTGCCAGCAGTGTTACTAGCGGAGCCACCGGGGAGCTGTTTTTT
TRBJ2-2 | - | TRBD2 | TRBV10-1 | CASSPGAGANTGELFF | TGCGCCAGCAGTCCAGGTGCGGGGGCGAACACCGGGGAGCTGTTTTTT
TRBJ2-7 | once | - | TRBV28 | CASSLTQGYEQYF | TGTGCCAGCAGTTTGACTCAGGGCTACGAGCAGTACTTC
TRBJ2-7 | - | - | TRBV6-5 | CASSPQRIGSYEQYF | TGTGCCAGCAGTCCCCAGCGGATCGGCTCCTACGAGCAGTACTTC
TRBJ2-7 | - | - | TRBV7-2 | CASSLVGGNYYEQYF | TGTGCCAGCAGCTTAGTAGGCGGCAACTACTACGAGCAGTACTTC
TRBJ1-5 | - | TRBD1 | TRBV2 | CASSEEGASNQPQHF | TGTGCCAGCAGTGAGGAGGGGGCTAGCAATCAGCCCCAGCATTTT
TRBJ2-1 | - | TRBD1 | TRBV2 | CARKLTGDSYNEQFF | TGTGCCAGGAAACTTACAGGGGACTCCTACAATGAGCAGTTCTTC
TRBJ2-7 | - | TRBD2 | TRBV6-1 | CASRAGGSDEQYF | TGTGCCAGCAGGGCGGGAGGAAGCGACGAGCAGTACTTC
TRBJ2-1 | - | TRBD1 | TRBV19 | CASSIFMTGEDNEQFF | TGTGCCAGTAGTATATTCATGACAGGGGAGGACAATGAGCAGTTCTTC
TRBJ1-1 | - | - | TRBV4-1 | CASSQGGAADMNTEAFF | TGCGCCAGCAGCCAAGGTGGGGCAGCTGACATGAACACTGAAGCTTTCTTT
TRBJ2-2 | - | - | TRBV6-5 | CASSYASFGAGELFF | -
TRBJ1-5 | - | - | TRBV12-2 | CASRGTKNSNQPQHF | TGTGCAAGTCGTGGGACAAAAAATAGCAATCAGCCCCAGCATTTT
TRBJ2-7 | once | TRBD2 | TRBV30 | CAWSITSGSYEQYF | TGTGCCTGGAGTATCACTAGCGGCTCCTACGAGCAGTACTTC
TRBJ1-2 | - | TRBD1 | TRBV29-1 | CSVQTGWAYGYTF | TGCAGCGTTCAGACAGGGTGGGCCTATGGCTACACCTTC
TRBJ1-6 | - | TRBD1 | TRBV7-9 | CASSLALTGGSPLHF | TGTGCCAGCAGCTTAGCTCTGACAGGGGGGTCACCCCTCCACTTT
TRBJ1-2 | few | - | TRBV2 | CASSVLNYGYTF | TGTGCCAGCAGTGTACTCAACTATGGCTACACCTTC
TRBJ2-1 | - | - | TRBV10-3 | CAITPHTGNEQFF | TGTGCCATCACACCACACACGGGGAATGAGCAGTTCTTC
TRBJ2-1 | - | - | TRBV11-2 | CASSLLQSSYNEQFF | TGTGCCAGCAGCTTACTACAGAGCTCCTACAATGAGCAGTTCTTC
TRBJ1-2 | - | TRBD1 | TRBV27 | CASSLVTGDGYTF | TGTGCCAGCAGTTTAGTAACAGGGGATGGCTACACCTTC
TRBJ2-3 | - | TRBD1 | TRBV30 | CAWRGRDRTDTQYF | TGTGCCTGGAGGGGGCGGGACAGGACAGATACGCAGTATTTT
TRBJ2-5 | once | TRBD1 | TRBV29-1 | CSVARDSQETQYF | TGCAGCGTTGCCCGGGACAGCCAAGAGACCCAGTACTTC
TRBJ1-2 | - | - | TRBV19 | CASSIGANGYTF | TGTGCCAGTAGTATCGGAGCCAATGGCTACACCTTC
TRBJ1-3 | - | - | TRBV5-1 | CASSWEDGALGNTIYF | TGCGCCAGCAGCTGGGAGGACGGAGCCCTTGGAAACACCATATATTTT
TRBJ2-2 | - | - | TRBV6-4 | CASSDSLANTGELFF | TGTGCCAGCAGTGACTCTTTAGCGAACACCGGGGAGCTGTTTTTT
TRBJ2-7 | few | TRBD2 | TRBV9 | CASSPSGRLSYEQYF | TGTGCCAGCAGCCCTAGCGGGAGGTTGTCCTACGAGCAGTACTTC
TRBJ2-1 | - | TRBD2 | TRBV4-2 | CASSQDWLAGIYEQFF | TGTGCCAGCAGCCAAGACTGGCTAGCGGGCATATATGAGCAGTTCTTC
TRBJ2-7 | - | - | TRBV27 | CASSQGGRVEQYF | TGTGCCAGCAGCCAAGGGGGTAGGGTAGAGCAGTACTTC
TRBJ2-5 | - | - | TRBV13 | CASSGTGGGTQYF | TGTGCCAGCAGCGGAACAGGGGGGGGGACCCAGTACTTC
TRBJ2-1 | - | - | TRBV2 | CASSVRGPPAEQFF | TGTGCCAGCAGTGTGCGGGGGCCCCCGGCGGAGCAGTTCTTC
TRBJ2-3 | few | - | TRBV28 | CASREGAQGTDTQYF | TGTGCCAGCAGGGAAGGGGCACAGGGCACAGATACGCAGTATTTT
TRBJ1-3 | - | - | TRBV6-5 | CASSSLSSGNTIYF | TGTGCCAGCAGTTCCCTTAGCTCTGGAAACACCATATATTTT
TRBJ1-1 | - | - | TRBV4-3 | CASSLKGDTEAFF | TGCGCCAGCAGCCTAAAGGGGGATACTGAAGCTTTCTTT
TRBJ2-7 | - | TRBD2 | TRBV5-1 | CASSPRSSGSYEQYF | TGCGCCAGCAGCCCCCGGTCTAGCGGGAGCTACGAGCAGTACTTC